The rows below give T cell receptor beta chains drawn from one sample of a study of cytomegalovirus exposure and HLA in healthy donors. Method: immunoSEQ multiplex PCR; TCRdb's copy keeps in-frame clones and lacks some. The table lists about 200,000 clones, approximately 78% of them singletons. The sample was PBMCs. Every receptor here comes from a young man in good health and CMV-seronegative. CDR3s include the opening cysteine and the closing phenylalanine or tryptophan. The D gene is left open where the match is weak. For some rows the clone size is stated as once, few or many, or as a class when expanded; others skip it.

CDR3 DNA	CDR3 protein	J gene	V gene	D gene	clone size
TGTGCCAGCAGTTTAGGGGGGGCGTTAGCTAACTATGGCTACACCTTC	CASSLGGALANYGYTF	TRBJ1-2	TRBV28	.	.
TGTGCCAGCAACCGCGCCGGCACAGATACGCAGTATTTT	CASNRAGTDTQYF	TRBJ2-3	TRBV13	.	.
TGTGCCAGCAGGATGACCGGAGGGCTAGCGGGGAGGCGGGGCCAAGAGACCCAGTACTTC	CASRMTGGLAGRRGQETQYF	TRBJ2-5	TRBV27	TRBD2	.
TGCGCCAGCAGCTTAGTCCTTGCGGGGGTGAGCTTAAGGGATACGCAGTATTTT	CASSLVLAGVSLRDTQYF	TRBJ2-3	TRBV5-1	TRBD2	.
TGTGCCAGCAGTTTAAGGAGAAACATCCACGAGCAGTACTTC	CASSLRRNIHEQYF	TRBJ2-7	TRBV28	.	.
TGTGCCAGCACCTTAATCCGGGACAGACCTAATCAGCCCCAGCATTTT	CASTLIRDRPNQPQHF	TRBJ1-5	TRBV6-6	TRBD1	.
TGCGCCAGCAGCCCTGGACTAGCGGGGGGAAGGACAGATACGCAGTATTTT	CASSPGLAGGRTDTQYF	TRBJ2-3	TRBV5-1	TRBD2	.
TGTGCCAGCAGCTTGCGCGGGGGGGCATGGGAGACCCAGTACTTC	CASSLRGGAWETQYF	TRBJ2-5	TRBV9	TRBD2	.
TGTGCCAGCAGCGTAGGGCTGGGACAGAGGGAGACCCAGTACTTC	CASSVGLGQRETQYF	TRBJ2-5	TRBV9	TRBD1	.
TGTGCCAGCAGCCCACTTATTCCCACGGGCACTGAAGCTTTCTTT	CASSPLIPTGTEAFF	TRBJ1-1	TRBV5-8	.	.
TGTGCCAGAGCCTCGGACAGGGGCCCCCGTCCTCGGACCCAGTACTTC	CARASDRGPRPRTQYF	TRBJ2-5	TRBV28	TRBD1	.
TGTGCCAGCAGCTTAGGCTACAGGGGGGAGAGGAAAAACATTCAGTACTTC	CASSLGYRGERKNIQYF	TRBJ2-4	TRBV7-6	TRBD1	.
TGCGCCAGCAGCCCCCTTTCGGATCGAGGGAGCATGAACACTGAAGCTTTCTTT	CASSPLSDRGSMNTEAFF	TRBJ1-1	TRBV5-1	.	once
TGTGCCAGCAGTTACGGGGGGTTACCGCCCCAGCATTTT	CASSYGGLPPQHF	TRBJ1-5	TRBV6-5	.	.
TGTGCCAGCACCCAGAGGGAAACCGGGGAGCTGTTTTTT	CASTQRETGELFF	TRBJ2-2	TRBV6-6	.	once
TGTGCCAGCAGCTTAGGACAGCGAACCTACGAGCAGTACTTC	CASSLGQRTYEQYF	TRBJ2-7	TRBV11-2	.	.
TGCAGCGTTTCAGGGTTCTACGAGCAGTACTTC	CSVSGFYEQYF	TRBJ2-7	TRBV29-1	.	.
TGTGCCAGCAGTGCCTTGCGAGGGAGCTCCTACAATGAGCAGTTCTTC	CASSALRGSSYNEQFF	TRBJ2-1	TRBV28	.	.
TGCGCCAGCAGCCAAGCCATCAGGGGGAGCACTGAAGCTTTCTTT	CASSQAIRGSTEAFF	TRBJ1-1	TRBV4-1	TRBD1	.
TGTGCCAGCAAAAGGGGGGGGACTAGCACAGATACGCAGTATTTT	CASKRGGTSTDTQYF	TRBJ2-3	TRBV9	.	.
TGTGCCGAACCGACAGGGGGCACTGAAGCTTTCTTT	CAEPTGGTEAFF	TRBJ1-1	TRBV28	TRBD1	.
TGCGCCAGCAGCTTGGAAGCTCTAGGGGGAGCAGATACGCAGTATTTT	CASSLEALGGADTQYF	TRBJ2-3	TRBV5-1	.	.
TGTGCCAGTCGTCCCGGGACTAGCGGGGCCCTTACGCAGTATTTT	CASRPGTSGALTQYF	TRBJ2-3	TRBV19	TRBD2	.
TGTGCCAGCAGTTATTGGGAGGGGAACACTGAAGCTTTCTTT	CASSYWEGNTEAFF	TRBJ1-1	TRBV6-5	.	few
TGTGCCAGCAACCGGGGAGGTAATTCACCCCTCCACTTT	CASNRGGNSPLHF	TRBJ1-6	TRBV27	.	.
TGCGCCAGCAGCTTGGCGGGAGGAGGCAACTATGGCTACACCTTC	CASSLAGGGNYGYTF	TRBJ1-2	TRBV5-1	.	.
TGCGCCAGCAGCTGGGGGACAGCCAAATACAATGAGCAGTTCTTC	CASSWGTAKYNEQFF	TRBJ2-1	TRBV5-1	TRBD1	.
TGTGCCAGCAGCACCGGACTAGCGGGGGGCGGGTCGACCCAGTACTTC	CASSTGLAGGGSTQYF	TRBJ2-5	TRBV7-2	TRBD2	.